This TCR beta chain originates from a study of blood T cell repertoires in COVID-19. Study-wide context: Samples came from the United States, Italy and Spain, spanning acute and convalescent COVID-19.

In the original workflow: Estimation of nucleated cell counts relied on the amplification of reference gene primers. This table comes from immunoSEQ multiplex PCR, and its TCRdb copy is limited to in-frame clones, with some not included. The D gene and trimming were derived from the DNA, and the V and J assignments and clone size from that table. The table includes about 150,000 clones, about nine tenths detected once. The CDR3 runs 16 residues. Germline CDR1 LGHDT, CDR2 YNNKEL (reference sequence). The ends were cut back, 4 bases at V and 5 bases at J, with 15 bases in the middle. In this sample, this clone turned up once.

The rearrangement joins TRBV3-1 (or the pseudogene TRBV3-2) to TRBJ1-6, with D possibly TRBD1 on 6 matching bases. This clonotype was sampled from a woman between 65 and 79 years old with acute or convalescent COVID-19. Sequencing used peripheral blood. The CDR3 DNA follows: TGTGCCAGCAGCCCTCAATCCGGGACACATAATTCACCCCTCCACTTT. Translation gives CASSPQSGTHNSPLHF.